These 29 T cell receptor beta chains were all obtained from the same sample, sequenced in a study of cytomegalovirus exposure and HLA in healthy donors. The primer mix had 60 Vbeta and 13 Jbeta primers. Generated by immunoSEQ multiplex PCR, the TCRdb table keeps only in-frame clones and is missing some. The table records 95,000 to 110,000 clones, around two thirds of them present only once. The specimen sequenced was PBMCs. The source of these receptors is a woman aged 40 to 50 in good health and CMV-seropositive.

The rearrangement links TRBV19 to TRBJ1-5, with a possible D match to TRBD1 (6 bases). CDR3 length: 15 amino acids. The V end was cut by 6 bases, the J end by 0 bases, with 12 bases between. Per the germline V gene, CDR1 is LNHDA and CDR2 is SQIVND (reference sequence). The CDR3 DNA sequence: TGTGCCAGTAGCCGGACAGCTAATAGCAATCAGCCCCAGCATTTT. Amino acid sequence: CASSRTANSNQPQHF.

The V and J genes are TRBV10-3 and TRBJ1-5, with D possibly TRBD1 on 5 matching bases. The germline V and J ends were trimmed by 2 bases and 5 bases, with 13 bases remaining between them. This CDR3 spans 15 amino acids. The V gene's germline CDR1 is ENHRY and CDR2 SYGVKD. CDR3: CAISEGWGGDQPQHF. Here the CDR3 DNA reads TGTGCCATCAGTGAGGGGTGGGGGGGGGATCAGCCCCAGCATTTT.

The V call is TRBV6-5, the J call TRBJ1-1; 7 positions agree with TRBD1. The CDR3 contains 14 residues. Germline CDR1 and CDR2: MNHEY and SVGAGI. With 7 bases clipped from V and 1 base from J, the junction kept 6 bases outside the gene matches. DNA of the CDR3: TGTGCCAGCAAGAAGGGACAGTCGAACACTGAAGCTTTCTTT. This encodes CASKKGQSNTEAFF.

This clone was detected once. The rearrangement uses TRBV5-4 and TRBJ2-3; D is ambiguous. Per germline, CDR1 SGHNT and CDR2 YYREEE (reference sequence). The CDR3 covers 11 residues. V gave up 4 bases and J gave up 9 bases, with 9 bases separating them. The CDR3 protein is CASSLSGTQYF. The CDR3 coding sequence is TGTGCCAGCAGCCTCTCAGGCACGCAGTATTTT.

Comment on this clone: Other DNA sequences within the sample encode an identical CDR3. The rearrangement joins TRBV10-3 to TRBJ2-2; 9 bases line up with TRBD1. J gave up 3 bases and V 4 bases, and 18 bases lay outside the gene matches. The CDR3 spans 20 residues. Per the germline V gene, CDR1 is ENHRY and CDR2 is SYGVKD. The DNA of the CDR3 is TGTGCCATCAGTGGGGCTCCCGGGACAGGGAATTTTTTGGACACCGGGGAGCTGTTTTTT. This codes for CAISGAPGTGNFLDTGELFF.

This clone was observed once. At one of its ends the junction is not consistent with the germline gene, which may arise from a read error. The chain has TRBV12-5 and TRBJ2-7; D is possibly TRBD1 (5 bases). The length of the CDR3 is 13 residues. CDR1 is LGHNT, CDR2 FRNRAP, per germline. CDR3 coding DNA: TGTGCTAGTGATTTGGGCAGGGCTTATGAGCAGTACTTC. Translating it yields CASDLGRAYEQYF.

The CDR3 coding sequence is TGTGCCAGCAGTCCGACTAGCGGGGTGGGAAATGAGCAGTTCTTC. Its translation: CASSPTSGVGNEQFF. The chain uses TRBV6-4 and TRBJ2-1; 11 bases line up with TRBD2. Per germline, CDR1 MRHNA and CDR2 SNTAGT. V was pared by 5 bases and J by 7 bases, with 7 bases of the junction left unmatched. The CDR3 is made up of 15 amino acids.

This chain connects TRBV5-1 to TRBJ2-2, with 8 bases fitting TRBD1. Trimming cost V 3 bases and J 4 bases; bases outside gene matches: 8. Germline assignment: CDR1 SGHRS and CDR2 YFSETQ. The CDR3 has 16 amino acids. CDR3 sequence (DNA): TGCGCCAGCAGCTGGCCTCGGACAGGGACCACCGGGGAGCTGTTTTTT. The encoded protein is CASSWPRTGTTGELFF.

The chain uses TRBV5-1 and TRBJ1-5, with a weak D call TRBD1 (6 bases). This CDR3 comprises 14 residues. V lost 4 bases, J lost 7 bases, and 15 bases lay in between. CDR1 is SGHRS, CDR2 YFSETQ, per germline. The CDR3 reads CASSVGTQNQPQHF. The CDR3 DNA sequence: TGCGCCAGCAGCGTCGGGACACAGAACCAGCCCCAGCATTTT. Based on the CDR3 plus reference TRBV5-1 and TRBJ1-5, the full variable domain is KAGVTQTPRYLIKTRGQQVTLSCSPISGHRSVSWYQQTPGQGLQFLFEYFSETQRNKGNFPGRFSGRQFSNSRSEMNVSTLELGDSALYLCASSVGTQNQPQHFGDGTRLSIL.

The chain couples TRBV5-1 to TRBJ1-6; D possibly corresponds to TRBD1 (5 bases). Trimming stripped 0 bases from V and 5 bases from J, with 6 bases between. This CDR3 has 14 residues. The germline V gene encodes CDR1 SGHRS and CDR2 YFSETQ. The CDR3 sequence: CASSLEGHNSPLHF. CDR3 sequence (DNA): TGCGCCAGCAGCTTGGAGGGGCATAATTCACCCCTCCACTTT.

The V and J genes are TRBV19 and TRBJ1-3; no definite D call. The CDR3 has 14 amino acids. CDR1 is LNHDA, CDR2 SQIVND, per germline (reference sequence). V was pared by 3 bases and J by 2 bases, with 8 bases between. CDR3 nucleotide sequence: TGTGCCAGTAGTATTGGTACAGCTGGAAACACCATATATTTT. This translates into CASSIGTAGNTIYF.

V usage is TRBV19 and J usage is TRBJ1-2; D may be TRBD1 (5 bases). Per germline, CDR1 LNHDA and CDR2 SQIVND (reference sequence). This CDR3 region has 13 residues. The V gene lost 5 bases and the J gene lost 6 bases, with 13 bases spanning the gap. The CDR3 bases are TGTGCCAGTAGTCTGTCAGGGTTGAATGGCTACACCTTC. It encodes CASSLSGLNGYTF.

The V call is TRBV7-8, the J call TRBJ2-3; TRBD1 aligns across 7 bases. J gave up 2 bases and V 4 bases, and 12 bases lay outside the gene matches. Germline CDR1 reads SGHVS; CDR2 reads FQNEAQ. The CDR3 is 17 residues long. CDR3 residues: CASSSPPGTAITDTQYF. The DNA for the CDR3 is TGTGCCAGCAGCTCCCCTCCCGGGACAGCGATCACAGATACGCAGTATTTT.

CDR3 coding DNA: TGTGCCAGCAGCTTAGATGGGCCAGGGGGCGCCTATGGCTACACCTTC. It encodes CASSLDGPGGAYGYTF. The V call is TRBV7-9, the J call TRBJ1-2, with 8 bases aligning to TRBD1. Germline V gene lookup returns CDR1 SEHNR and CDR2 FQNEAQ (reference sequence). With V trimmed by 1 base and J by 4 bases, 8 bases remained unmatched. The CDR3 covers 16 residues.

This chain joins TRBV30 and TRBJ1-1; D remains unclear. The V and J ends lost 1 base and 4 bases respectively, with 16 bases between them. CDR1 and CDR2 (germline): GTSNPN, SVGIG (reference sequence). The CDR3 runs to 15 residues. CDR3 region: CAWSAGLVLGTEAFF. CDR3 in DNA: TGTGCCTGGAGTGCCGGGTTGGTCCTAGGCACTGAAGCTTTCTTT.

The DNA of the CDR3 is TGCAGCGTTCAAACAGGGGCTGCTAATGAAAAACTGTTTTTT. Translation gives CSVQTGAANEKLFF. J is TRBJ1-4 and V is TRBV29-1, with 7 bases matching TRBD1. Losses at the gene ends were 5 bases for V and 3 bases for J; bases not matched to a gene: 6. This CDR3 is built from 14 residues. From germline, CDR1 is SQVTM and CDR2 ANQGSEA.

The gene calls are TRBV5-1 and TRBJ1-3, with D possibly being TRBD1 (6 bases). The CDR3 spans 15 residues. Germline lookup yields CDR1 SGHRS and CDR2 YFSETQ. V shed 0 bases and J shed 4 bases, with 11 bases lying between them. In DNA, the CDR3 is TGCGCCAGCAGCTTGGAACAGGGTGGAGGAAACACCATATATTTT. Amino acids: CASSLEQGGGNTIYF.

V and J are TRBV7-9 and TRBJ1-1; 7 positions match TRBD1. V gave up 1 base and J gave up 5 bases; unmatched junction bases: 13. CDR3 length: 17 residues. The germline V gene encodes CDR1 SEHNR and CDR2 FQNEAQ (reference sequence). The CDR3 DNA sequence: TGTGCCAGCAGCTTAGATGCCGGAGGGGGCGCGAGGACTGAAGCTTTCTTT. Its translation is CASSLDAGGGARTEAFF.

This clone was detected only a few times. The chain couples TRBV4-3 to TRBJ1-1; 8 bases map to TRBD1. The CDR3 contains 18 residues. The ends lost 1 base at V and 0 bases at J; junction bases unmatched: 10. Per germline, CDR1 LGHNA and CDR2 YSLEER. CDR3 coding DNA: TGCGCCAGCAGCCAAGTATACGCGGGACAGGCGCTGAACACTGAAGCTTTCTTT. It codes for CASSQVYAGQALNTEAFF.

Note on this clone: Its ends do not fully match the called genes, so a read error is possible. The chain has TRBV7-7 and TRBJ2-1; 7 bases match TRBD2. The V gene's germline CDR1 is SSHAT and CDR2 FNYEAQ (reference sequence). This CDR3 is built from 19 residues. Written as DNA, the CDR3 is TGTGCTAGCACCCAGCCCCACCGCGGGGGAACCAGTAGCTACAATGAGCAGTTCTTC. Residues: CASTQPHRGGTSSYNEQFF.

This clone was counted a few times. The J gene is TRBJ1-6, the V gene TRBV18; 10 bases agree with TRBD1. This CDR3 has 16 amino acids. The V and J ends lost 4 bases and 7 bases, in that order; junction bases with no gene match: 7. Germline V gene sequence: CDR1 KGHSH, CDR2 LQKENI. Written as DNA, the CDR3 is TGTGCCAGCTCACTTTACGGGACAGGGGTGAATTCACCCCTCCACTTT. This sequence encodes CASSLYGTGVNSPLHF.

Many counts were recorded for this clone. This CDR3 is CASSPGAGYTF. The CDR3 DNA is TGTGCCAGCAGTCCAGGGGCTGGCTACACCTTC. The rearrangement uses TRBV6-6 and TRBJ1-2, with D tentatively TRBD1 (6 bases). Germline V gene lookup returns CDR1 MNHNY and CDR2 SVGAGI (reference sequence). The germline V and J ends were trimmed by 5 bases and 7 bases, with 8 bases remaining between them. This CDR3 spans 11 amino acids.

For the CDR3, the DNA is TGCAGCGTTGGAATTGACAGGGGATACACCGGGGAGCTGTTTTTT. Translating gives CSVGIDRGYTGELFF. This rearrangement joins TRBV29-1 to TRBJ2-2, with 8 bases identical to TRBD1. Germline CDR1 and CDR2: SQVTM and ANQGSEA. V was clipped by 4 bases and J by 3 bases; unmatched bases: 7. The CDR3 consists of 15 residues.

The V and J genes are TRBV19 and TRBJ2-6, with D possibly TRBD1 on 6 matching bases. Trimming removed 9 bases from V and 0 bases from J, with 15 bases in between. The germline V gene encodes CDR1 LNHDA and CDR2 SQIVND (reference sequence). The CDR3 loop spans 16 amino acids. CDR3 coding DNA: TGTGCCAGCCGGAGGACAGCAAGCTCTGGGGCCAACGTCCTGACTTTC. Its protein product is CASRRTASSGANVLTF.

The rearrangement links TRBV5-1 to TRBJ1-2; the D gene is possibly TRBD1 (6 bases). CDR1 and CDR2 (germline): SGHRS, YFSETQ. V was pared by 0 bases and J by 6 bases, with 12 bases between. The CDR3 consists of 14 residues. The CDR3 sequence: CASSLAQGKNGYTF. CDR3 coding DNA: TGCGCCAGCAGCTTGGCACAGGGAAAAAATGGCTACACCTTC.

The genes are TRBV10-2 and TRBJ1-5; 7 bases map to TRBD1. The germline CDR1 and CDR2 sequences are WSHSY and SAAADI. This CDR3 is 15 amino acids long. J was trimmed by 7 bases and V by 3 bases; bases with no gene match: 9. CDR3 residues: CASSEGTAPRQPQHF. CDR3 in DNA: TGCGCCAGCAGTGAAGGGACAGCCCCCAGACAGCCCCAGCATTTT.

This clone was found once. The genes are TRBV19 and TRBJ1-2; no firm D call. The CDR3 covers 16 residues. The V gene's germline CDR1 is LNHDA and CDR2 SQIVND (reference sequence). V dropped 1 base and J dropped 0 bases, with 12 bases sitting between them. The CDR3 is CASSIGVAGSNYGYTF. DNA for the CDR3: TGTGCCAGTAGTATAGGAGTGGCAGGATCTAACTATGGCTACACCTTC.

This clone has only a few counts. The chain recombines TRBV5-4 with TRBJ1-4; D is unresolved. CDR1 SGHNT and CDR2 YYREEE come from the germline V gene (reference sequence). The CDR3 is 15 residues long. Trimming took 4 bases from V and 3 from J, leaving 13 bases between them. CDR3 DNA: TGTGCCAGCAGCGTGGGAGGGAGATCTAATGAAAAACTGTTTTTT. Amino acids: CASSVGGRSNEKLFF.

J is TRBJ1-3 and V is TRBV30; D possibly corresponds to TRBD1 (5 bases). Trimming pared 8 bases from V and 0 bases from J, leaving 14 bases between. This CDR3 contains 14 residues. Germline V gene sequence: CDR1 GTSNPN, CDR2 SVGIG (reference sequence). The CDR3 loop reads CARTQDISGNTIYF. The CDR3, as DNA: TGTGCCCGTACACAGGACATCTCTGGAAACACCATATATTTT. The full variable domain, completed using reference TRBV30 and TRBJ1-3, is SQTIHQWPATLVQPVGSPLSLECTVEGTSNPNLYWYRQAAGRGLQLLFYSVGIGQISSEVPQNLSASRPQDRQFILSSKKLLLSDSGFYLCARTQDISGNTIYFGEGSWLTVV.